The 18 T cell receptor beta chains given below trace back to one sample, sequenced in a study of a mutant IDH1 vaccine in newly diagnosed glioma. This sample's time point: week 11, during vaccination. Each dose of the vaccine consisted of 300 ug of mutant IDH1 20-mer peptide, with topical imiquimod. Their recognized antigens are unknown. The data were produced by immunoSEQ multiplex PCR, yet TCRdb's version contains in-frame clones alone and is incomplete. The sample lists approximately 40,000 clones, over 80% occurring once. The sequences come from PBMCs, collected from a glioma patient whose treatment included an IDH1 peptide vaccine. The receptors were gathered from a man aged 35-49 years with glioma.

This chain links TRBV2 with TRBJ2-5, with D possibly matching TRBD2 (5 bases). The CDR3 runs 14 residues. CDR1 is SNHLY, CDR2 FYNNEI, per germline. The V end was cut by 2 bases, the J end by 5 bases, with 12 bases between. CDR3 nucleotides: TGTGCCAGCAGTGAACTAGCTTCGGAGGAGACCCAGTACTTC. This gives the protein CASSELASEETQYF. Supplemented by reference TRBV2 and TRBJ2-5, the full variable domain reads EPEVTQTPSHQVTQMGQEVILRCVPISNHLYFYWYRQILGQKVEFLVSFYNNEISEKSEIFDDQFSVERPDGSNFTLKIRSTKLEDSAMYFCASSELASEETQYFGPGTRLLVL.

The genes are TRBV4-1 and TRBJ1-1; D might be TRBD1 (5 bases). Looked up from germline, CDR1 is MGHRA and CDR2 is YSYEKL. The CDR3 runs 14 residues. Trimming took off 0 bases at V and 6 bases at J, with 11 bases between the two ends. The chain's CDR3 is CASSQDLGAPEAFF. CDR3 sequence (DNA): TGCGCCAGCAGCCAAGATCTCGGGGCCCCTGAAGCTTTCTTT.

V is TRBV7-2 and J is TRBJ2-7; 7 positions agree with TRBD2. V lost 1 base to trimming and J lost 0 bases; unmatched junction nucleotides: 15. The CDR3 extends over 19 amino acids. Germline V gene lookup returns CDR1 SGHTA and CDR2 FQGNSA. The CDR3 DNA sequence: TGTGCCAGCAGCTTAGTGGCAGCGGGATCCACCGGCCCCTCCTACGAGCAGTACTTC. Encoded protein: CASSLVAAGSTGPSYEQYF.

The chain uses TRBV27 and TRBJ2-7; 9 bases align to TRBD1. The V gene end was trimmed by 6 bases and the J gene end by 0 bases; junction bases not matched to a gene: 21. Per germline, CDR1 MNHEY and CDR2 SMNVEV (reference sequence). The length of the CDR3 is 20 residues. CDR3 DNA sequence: TGTGCCAGCAGGCCACTGAATTGGGGACAGGGTTTTCGCGTCTCCTACGAGCAGTACTTC. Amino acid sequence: CASRPLNWGQGFRVSYEQYF.

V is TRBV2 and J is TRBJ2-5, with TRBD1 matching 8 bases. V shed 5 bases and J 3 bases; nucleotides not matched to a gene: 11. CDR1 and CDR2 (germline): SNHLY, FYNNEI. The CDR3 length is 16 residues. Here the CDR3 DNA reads TGTGCCAGCAGTACTCCAGGGGGCAGTGGGAAAGAGACCCAGTACTTC. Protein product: CASSTPGGSGKETQYF.

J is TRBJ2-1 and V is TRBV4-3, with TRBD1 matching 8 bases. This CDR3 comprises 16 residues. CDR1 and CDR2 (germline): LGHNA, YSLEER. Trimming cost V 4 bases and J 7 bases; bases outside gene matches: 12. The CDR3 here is CASSPIGAGGQNEQFF. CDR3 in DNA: TGCGCCAGCAGCCCAATAGGAGCAGGGGGCCAAAATGAGCAGTTCTTC.

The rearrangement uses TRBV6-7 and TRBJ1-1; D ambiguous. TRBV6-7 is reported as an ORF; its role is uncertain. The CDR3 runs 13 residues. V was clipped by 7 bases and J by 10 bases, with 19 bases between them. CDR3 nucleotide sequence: TGTGCCAGCACCCCCGCCTTAGGGCGGGGAGCTTTCTTT. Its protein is CASTPALGRGAFF.

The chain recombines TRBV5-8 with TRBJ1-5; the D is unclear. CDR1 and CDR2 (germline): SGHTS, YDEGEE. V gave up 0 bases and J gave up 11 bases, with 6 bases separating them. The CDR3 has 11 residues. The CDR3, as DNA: TGTGCCAGCAGCTTGGTGGACTCCCAGCATTTT. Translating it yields CASSLVDSQHF.

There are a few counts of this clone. CDR3 sequence reads: CASSLPAGRTDTQYF. CDR3 DNA: TGTGCCAGCAGCCTCCCGGCGGGGCGCACAGATACGCAGTATTTT. The rearrangement joins TRBV5-6 to TRBJ2-3; tentatively, D is TRBD2 (6 bases). The germline V and J ends were trimmed by 4 bases and 1 base, with 13 bases remaining between them. This CDR3 has 15 residues. CDR1 and CDR2 from the germline V gene are SGHDT and YYEEEE.

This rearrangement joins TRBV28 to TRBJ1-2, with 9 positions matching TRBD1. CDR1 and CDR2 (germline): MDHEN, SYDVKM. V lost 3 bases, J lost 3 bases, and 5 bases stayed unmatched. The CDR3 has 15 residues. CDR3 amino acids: CASSLGTGLYYGYTF. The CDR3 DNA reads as TGTGCCAGCAGTTTGGGGACAGGGTTGTACTATGGCTACACCTTC.

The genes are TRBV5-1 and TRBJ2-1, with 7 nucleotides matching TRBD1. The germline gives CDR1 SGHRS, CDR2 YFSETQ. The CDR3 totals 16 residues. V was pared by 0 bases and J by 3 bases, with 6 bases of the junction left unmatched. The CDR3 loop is CASSLARTGLYNEQFF. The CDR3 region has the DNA TGCGCCAGCAGCTTGGCCCGGACAGGACTCTACAATGAGCAGTTCTTC.

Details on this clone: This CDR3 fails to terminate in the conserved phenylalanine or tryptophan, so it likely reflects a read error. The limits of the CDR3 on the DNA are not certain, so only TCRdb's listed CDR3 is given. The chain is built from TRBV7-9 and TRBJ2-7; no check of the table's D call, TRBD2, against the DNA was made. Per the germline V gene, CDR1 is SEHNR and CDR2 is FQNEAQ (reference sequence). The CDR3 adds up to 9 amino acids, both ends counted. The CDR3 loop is CASSLRPAY.

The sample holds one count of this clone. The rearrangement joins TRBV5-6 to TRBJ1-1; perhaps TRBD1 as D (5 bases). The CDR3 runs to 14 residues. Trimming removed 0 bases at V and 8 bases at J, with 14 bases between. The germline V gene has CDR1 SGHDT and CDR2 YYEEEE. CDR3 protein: CASSLAGAKGEAFF. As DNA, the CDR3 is TGTGCCAGCAGCTTGGCCGGGGCGAAAGGGGAAGCTTTCTTT.

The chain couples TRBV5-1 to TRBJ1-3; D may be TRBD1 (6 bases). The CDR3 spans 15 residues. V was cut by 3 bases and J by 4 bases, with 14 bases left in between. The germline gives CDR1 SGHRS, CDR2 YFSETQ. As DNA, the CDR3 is TGCGCCAGCAGCTCGTCGGGGGGGCTAGGAAACACCATATATTTT. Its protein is CASSSSGGLGNTIYF.

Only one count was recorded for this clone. The CDR3: CASSLAETYNEQFF. CDR3 bases: TGTGCCAGCAGCTTAGCCGAGACCTACAATGAGCAGTTCTTC. The V call is TRBV7-8, the J call TRBJ2-1; D not certain. Per the germline V gene, CDR1 is SGHVS and CDR2 is FQNEAQ. There are 14 residues in the CDR3. V was clipped by 0 bases and J by 2 bases, with 5 bases between them.

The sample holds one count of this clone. DNA for the CDR3: TGCGCCAGCAGCTTGTTTAGGACAGGGAACGACTATGGCTACACCTTC. As protein: CASSLFRTGNDYGYTF. This chain joins TRBV5-1 and TRBJ1-2; 8 bases match TRBD1. The germline CDR1 and CDR2 sequences are SGHRS and YFSETQ. V lost 1 base and J lost 3; bases outside the gene matches: 8. The CDR3 extends over 16 amino acids.

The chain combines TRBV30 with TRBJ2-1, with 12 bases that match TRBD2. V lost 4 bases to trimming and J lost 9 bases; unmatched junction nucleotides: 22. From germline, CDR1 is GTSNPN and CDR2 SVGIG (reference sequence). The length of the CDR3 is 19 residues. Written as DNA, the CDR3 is TGTGCCTGGAAATCCGGGACTAGCGGGCCTCCAGCTCGATGGCCTGAGCAGTTCTTC. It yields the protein CAWKSGTSGPPARWPEQFF.

CDR3: CAISETSEAINYGYTF. The CDR3, as DNA: TGTGCCATCAGTGAGACCTCCGAGGCTATCAACTATGGCTACACCTTC. V gene TRBV10-3 combines with J gene TRBJ1-2; D is unclear. The CDR3 covers 16 residues. The V end was cut by 2 bases, the J end by 2 bases, with 15 bases between. Germline CDR1 ENHRY, CDR2 SYGVKD.